The rows below give T cell receptor beta chains drawn from one sample of a study of T cells after yellow fever vaccination. In TCRdb, the 5' RACE reads were re-called with MiXCR into one record per CDR3 protein. The sample lists hundreds of thousands of distinct CDR3 sequences, 9% to 15% occurring once. The specimen comprised PBMCs, sampled on the day of the yellow fever booster vaccination. The receptors derive from a man aged 25 to 45 who received the YFV17D yellow fever vaccine. Both conserved end residues are part of each CDR3. A D gene is named only where the DNA matches it firmly. Clone size is not always given. Where it is, it says once, few, many or a class for expanded clones.

>many|NA|12|TRBJ2-3|TRBV27
TGTGCCAGCAGTCGGGGCGCCCATACGCAGTATTTT
CASSRGAHTQYF
>NA|TRBD2|14|TRBJ2-5|TRBV20-1
TGCAGTGCTAGTGGGGGGGGGAGTCAAGAGACCCAGTACTTC
CSASGGGSQETQYF
>few|NA|14|TRBJ1-2|TRBV6-1
TGTGCCAGCACCATAACGGCAGGAAACTATGGCTACACCTTC
CASTITAGNYGYTF
>NA|NA|15|TRBJ2-1|TRBV15
TGTGCCACCAGCAGAGATACGGGGCCAGGACATGAGCAGTTCTTC
CATSRDTGPGHEQFF
>few|TRBD2|17|TRBJ2-1|TRBV19
TGTGCCAGTAGTATTTCGGCCGGCGGGAGAATCGTAGGTGAGCAGTTCTTC
CASSISAGGRIVGEQFF
>few|TRBD1|12|TRBJ1-2|TRBV25-1
TGTGCCACGGCCGGGACAGGCTATGGCTACACCTTC
CATAGTGYGYTF
>NA|NA|18|TRBJ2-2|TRBV20-1
TGCAGTGCTAGAGGAAGGATTGGCGGGCGACGGAACACCGGGGAGCTGTTTTTT
CSARGRIGGRRNTGELFF
>few|NA|15|TRBJ2-7|TRBV4-3
TGCGCCAGCAGCCAGGGGCGCCGAGCCCTCTACGAGCAGTACTTC
CASSQGRRALYEQYF
>few|NA|12|TRBJ1-4|TRBV5-6
TGTGCCAGCAGCTTGACAGGGAGCCAACTGTTTTTT
CASSLTGSQLFF
>few|NA|13|TRBJ2-2|TRBV3-1
TGTGCCAGCAGTCCCGGGGTCGCCGGGGAGCTGTTTTTT
CASSPGVAGELFF
>few|NA|14|TRBJ1-2|TRBV9
TGTGCCAGCAGCGTAGGAGAGGGCCTGGGAGGCTACACCTTC
CASSVGEGLGGYTF
>few|NA|17|TRBJ2-1|TRBV6-2/TRBV6-3
TGTGCCAGCAGTAGATACGGGCAAGGTATAGTCTACAATGAGCAGTTCTTC
CASSRYGQGIVYNEQFF
>NA|NA|17|TRBJ1-4|TRBV27
TGTGCCAGCCTCCTTCCCGAGGAAACCCCGAACACTGAAAAACTGTTTTTT
CASLLPEETPNTEKLFF
>once|TRBD2|17|TRBJ2-1|TRBV5-1
TGCGTCAGCAGTTTTACCCCACTAGCGGGAGCCTACAATGAGCAGTTCTTC
CVSSFTPLAGAYNEQFF
>NA|TRBD2|18|TRBJ2-1|TRBV7-2
TGTGCCAGCAGCTTAGCGGGGTCTTCTAGCGGGGCCTACAATGAGCAGTTCTTC
CASSLAGSSSGAYNEQFF
>once|NA|13|TRBJ2-2|TRBV20-1
TGCAGTGTCTCACGAGAGAACACCGGGGAGATGTTTTTT
CSVSRENTGEMFF
>many|NA|11|TRBJ2-7|TRBV12-3/TRBV12-4
TGTGCCAGCGGCCTTCTCTACGAGCAGTACTTC
CASGLLYEQYF
>NA|NA|10|TRBJ2-7|TRBV6-2/TRBV6-3
TGTGCCAGCAGTTACCAAGGGCAGTACTTC
CASSYQGQYF
>NA|TRBD1|15|TRBJ2-6|TRBV20-1
TGCAGTGCTCCCGGACAGGGGACTGGGGCCAACGTCCTGACTTTC
CSAPGQGTGANVLTF
>few|TRBD2|16|TRBJ2-7|TRBV18
TGTGCCAGCTCACCAACCGAGGGGAGCGGGAGGGGAGAGCAGTACTTC
CASSPTEGSGRGEQYF
>few|NA|18|TRBJ2-6|TRBV4-3
TGCGCCAGCAGCCAAGAGGGTGGAAGGTCCCTCGGGGCCAACGTCCTGACTTTC
CASSQEGGRSLGANVLTF
>NA|TRBD2|14|TRBJ2-2|TRBV30
TGTGCCTGGATAGCGGGATTTCTTCCCGGGGAGCTGTTTTTT
CAWIAGFLPGELFF